Below, 22 T cell receptor beta chains from the same sample are listed, as sequenced in a study of OX40 agonist ivuxolimab in advanced cancers. Using immunoSEQ multiplex PCR, the repertoire was profiled, and TCRdb retains in-frame clones only, with some absent. In the table there are 82,000 or so clones, approximately 85% of which are singletons. The sequences come from CD4+ or CD8+ T cells sorted from blood, collected in a trial of the OX40 agonist ivuxolimab. These receptors were obtained from an adult with an advanced solid tumor such as melanoma, head and neck, liver or kidney cancer.

J is TRBJ2-7 and V is TRBV6-6, with D possibly called TRBD1 or TRBD2 (7 bases each). This CDR3 is built from 12 residues. CDR1 and CDR2 (germline): MNHNY, SVGAGI (reference sequence). V lost 7 bases and J lost 6, with 13 bases in between. CDR3 amino acids: CASTDREGEQYF. The CDR3 DNA sequence: TGTGCCAGCACCGACAGGGAGGGCGAGCAGTACTTC.

CDR3 region: CASSFYSTNTEAFF. The CDR3 DNA reads as TGTGCCAGCAGCTTTTACAGTACGAACACTGAAGCTTTCTTT. The chain combines TRBV7-2 with TRBJ1-1; D not certain. Between the trimmed V and J ends, which lost 3 bases and 1 base, there was a span of 9 bases. Germline-derived CDR1 and CDR2 are SGHTA and FQGNSA. The CDR3 consists of 14 residues.

This rearrangement joins TRBV28 to TRBJ2-7, with 8 bases lining up with TRBD1. The germline V gene has CDR1 MDHEN and CDR2 SYDVKM. The trim removed 6 bases at V and 3 bases at J, leaving 10 bases unmatched. The CDR3 sequence is 15 residues long. The CDR3 DNA follows: TGTGCCAGCAGCCCTTTCTGGACAGGGAGCTACGAGCAGTACTTC. Translation: CASSPFWTGSYEQYF.

V usage is TRBV5-4 and J usage is TRBJ2-3; 10 bases agree with TRBD1. Germline V gene data show CDR1 as SGHNT and CDR2 as YYREEE (reference sequence). The V segment lost 0 bases and the J segment 5 bases; nucleotides outside the gene matches: 9. The CDR3 runs 17 residues. Here the CDR3 DNA reads TGTGCCAGCAGCTTGGCGGACGGGACAGGGGTCCGAGATACGCAGTATTTT. As protein: CASSLADGTGVRDTQYF.

The chain combines TRBV7-2 with TRBJ1-5, with unresolved D. The V end lost 3 bases, the J end lost 10 bases, and 16 bases lay between the germline ends. The germline CDR1 and CDR2 sequences are SGHTA and FQGNSA. This CDR3 contains 14 residues. The CDR3 nucleotides are TGTGCCAGCAGCTTTCAGCATTTAGCATCCCCCCAGCATTTT. Protein sequence: CASSFQHLASPQHF.

This chain joins TRBV5-1 and TRBJ1-6, with D hard to call. Germline V gives CDR1 SGHRS, CDR2 YFSETQ. Trimming removed 0 bases from V and 7 bases from J, with 5 bases in between. The CDR3 is made up of 13 amino acids. The CDR3 sequence: CASSLGRNSPLHF. CDR3 DNA: TGCGCCAGCAGCTTGGGAAGAAATTCACCCCTCCACTTT.

The J gene is TRBJ2-5, the V gene TRBV5-1; 8 positions agree with TRBD1. This CDR3 is 15 amino acids long. Germline loops: CDR1 SGHRS, CDR2 YFSETQ. V gave up 4 bases and J gave up 4 bases; unmatched junction bases: 9. This CDR3 reads CASSPRTGRIETQYF. CDR3 sequence (DNA): TGCGCCAGCAGCCCCCGGACAGGGAGGATAGAGACCCAGTACTTC.

This clone was detected once. The CDR3 DNA is TGTGCCATCAGTGCGTTGGCTGGCTACGAGCAGTACTTC. Translated: CAISALAGYEQYF. V is TRBV10-3 and J is TRBJ2-7; D is unresolved. The ends were cut back, 4 bases at V and 3 bases at J, with 10 bases in the middle. This CDR3 region has 13 residues. The germline V gene has CDR1 ENHRY and CDR2 SYGVKD.

The CDR3 here is CASSLDSGGAGSNQPQHF. CDR3 nucleotides: TGTGCCAGCAGTCTTGATTCAGGGGGCGCGGGGAGCAATCAGCCCCAGCATTTT. This chain links TRBV7-6 with TRBJ1-5; 8 nucleotides match TRBD1. This CDR3 region has 18 residues. The germline CDR1 and CDR2 sequences are SGHVS and FNYEAQ. V gave up 6 bases and J gave up 1 base; unmatched junction bases: 14. Complete variable domain (other parts from reference TRBV7-6 and TRBJ1-5): GAGVSQSPRYKVTKRGQDVALRCDPISGHVSLYWYRQALGQGPEFLTYFNYEAQQDKSGLPNDRFSAERPEGSISTLTIQRTEQRDSAMYRCASSLDSGGAGSNQPQHFGDGTRLSIL.

The chain joins TRBV4-3 to TRBJ2-3; no reliable D call. The CDR3 loop spans 15 amino acids. Trimming cost V 0 bases and J 4 bases, with 11 bases left between them. Per the germline V gene, CDR1 is LGHNA and CDR2 is YSLEER. The CDR3 DNA reads as TGCGCCAGCAGCCAAGAACCCAGACTTTCAGATACGCAGTATTTT. Its translation is CASSQEPRLSDTQYF.

This chain links TRBV28 with TRBJ2-7; 7 bases map to TRBD1. The ends lost 3 bases at V and 0 bases at J; junction bases unmatched: 2. The CDR3 is made up of 14 amino acids. The germline gives CDR1 MDHEN, CDR2 SYDVKM. The CDR3 region is CASSLGQNSYEQYF. As DNA, the CDR3 is TGTGCCAGCAGTTTGGGACAGAACTCCTACGAGCAGTACTTC.

This clone has more than one count but fewer than ten. This sequence joins TRBV29-1 and TRBJ1-5; D ambiguous. In germline, CDR1 is SQVTM, CDR2 ANQGSEA. Between the trimmed V and J ends, which lost 8 bases and 14 bases, there was a span of 16 bases. This CDR3 spans 10 amino acids. DNA of the CDR3: TGCAGCCCCCCTGCGGATACCAAGCATTTT. Translation gives CSPPADTKHF.

The genes are TRBV5-4 and TRBJ1-2, with TRBD1 matching 9 bases. Per the germline V gene, CDR1 is SGHNT and CDR2 is YYREEE (reference sequence). V lost 0 bases and J lost 10; bases outside the gene matches: 7. This CDR3 has 14 amino acids. The CDR3 loop is CASSLGSGQGNYTF. Here the CDR3 DNA reads TGTGCCAGCAGCTTGGGGTCGGGACAGGGAAACTACACCTTC.

The gene calls are TRBV5-1 and TRBJ2-2, with 8 nucleotides matching TRBD1. CDR1 is SGHRS, CDR2 YFSETQ, per germline. The CDR3 consists of 16 residues. Losses at the gene ends were 4 bases for V and 1 base for J; bases not matched to a gene: 6. CDR3 amino acids: CASSKAGTGNTGELFF. The CDR3 DNA is TGCGCCAGCAGCAAGGCCGGGACAGGGAACACCGGGGAGCTGTTTTTT. The full variable domain, rest sourced from reference TRBV5-1 and TRBJ2-2, is KAGVTQTPRYLIKTRGQQVTLSCSPISGHRSVSWYQQTPGQGLQFLFEYFSETQRNKGNFPGRFSGRQFSNSRSEMNVSTLELGDSALYLCASSKAGTGNTGELFFGEGSRLTVL.

The chain combines TRBV2 with TRBJ2-7; D may be TRBD1 (5 bases). The CDR3 has 13 residues. The germline CDR1 and CDR2 sequences are SNHLY and FYNNEI. Trimming left V 2 bases short and J 5 bases short, with 10 bases between. The CDR3 reads CASSEPQGDEQYF. DNA of the CDR3: TGTGCCAGCAGTGAACCCCAGGGTGACGAGCAGTACTTC.

The chain has TRBV27 and TRBJ2-1; no definite D call. Trimming removed 0 bases at V and 1 base at J, with 13 bases between. This CDR3 has 17 residues. Germline CDR1 is MNHEY and CDR2 is SMNVEV (reference sequence). For the CDR3, the DNA is TGTGCCAGCAGTTTATCGTCCCCGACGAGGTCCTACAATGAGCAGTTCTTC. Translation: CASSLSSPTRSYNEQFF.

The genes are TRBV30 and TRBJ1-3; D remains ambiguous. This CDR3 comprises 12 residues. Germline V lookup: CDR1 GTSNPN, CDR2 SVGIG (reference sequence). V lost 4 bases to trimming and J lost 2 bases, with 6 bases between them. CDR3 sequence reads: CAWKSPGNTIYF. The CDR3 DNA follows: TGTGCCTGGAAAAGTCCTGGAAACACCATATATTTT.

V usage is TRBV7-9 and J usage is TRBJ1-2; a possible D gene is TRBD1 (6 bases). CDR1 is SEHNR and CDR2 is FQNEAQ in the germline V gene (reference sequence). V was clipped by 1 base and J by 0 bases, with 9 bases between them. This CDR3 has 15 residues. DNA for the CDR3: TGTGCCAGCAGCTTAGTCCGGACAGCTAACTATGGCTACACCTTC. Encoded protein: CASSLVRTANYGYTF.

The V and J genes are TRBV7-2 and TRBJ1-2, with D possibly matching TRBD1 (5 bases). The V gene lost 4 bases and the J gene lost 2 bases, with 14 bases spanning the gap. The CDR3 totals 15 residues. Germline CDR1 is SGHTA and CDR2 is FQGNSA. CDR3 sequence reads: CASSSKGPLNYGYTF. DNA for the CDR3: TGTGCCAGCAGCTCCAAGGGGCCCCTCAACTATGGCTACACCTTC.

The chain uses TRBV9 and TRBJ1-3, with a possible D match to TRBD1 (6 bases). V was cut by 0 bases and J by 1 base, with 17 bases left in between. This CDR3 spans 18 amino acids. Germline V gene data show CDR1 as SGDLS and CDR2 as YYNGEE. The CDR3 DNA is TGTGCCAGCAGCGTAGTTATCACAGGGACTGTTTCTGGAAACACCATATATTTT. Amino acids: CASSVVITGTVSGNTIYF.

On this clone: Compared with germline, one end of the junction differs, possibly owing to a read error. This sequence joins TRBV19 and TRBJ1-5; 9 nucleotides match TRBD1. Germline assignment: CDR1 LNHDA and CDR2 SQIVND (reference sequence). The CDR3 consists of 15 residues. CDR3 nucleotide sequence: TGTGCCAGTGGAACAGGGGGCGGTAGCAATCAGCCCCATCATTTT. Translating it yields CASGTGGGSNQPHHF.

The chain combines TRBV5-6 with TRBJ2-5, with D uncertain. Trimming shortened V by 0 bases and J by 5 bases, and 8 bases separated the two germline ends. The CDR3 has 13 amino acids. Germline loops: CDR1 SGHDT, CDR2 YYEEEE. The CDR3 here is CASSLDRRETQYF. CDR3 sequence (DNA): TGTGCCAGCAGCTTGGACCGTAGGGAGACCCAGTACTTC.